This record looks at one TCR beta chain sequence and its context. As handled by the study authors: Quantification of nucleated cells was approximated via reference gene primer amplification. Using immunoSEQ multiplex PCR, the repertoire was profiled, and TCRdb retains in-frame clones only, with some absent. V, J and clone size derive from that table, while D and trimming were established from the DNA sequence. This sample has about 230,000 clones, with approximately 82% found just once. This record comes from a study of blood T cell repertoires in COVID-19. On the study more broadly: Some COVID-19 samples were acute and others convalescent; all came from the United States, Italy and Spain. Sample material is recorded as cDNA or gDNA derived from T cells, B-cell-depleted T cells, or PBMCs.

The germline CDR1 and CDR2 sequences are MDHEN and SYDVKM. Deletions cut 6 bases from V and 7 bases from J, with 16 bases between. CDR3 length equals 14 residues. The genes are TRBV28 and TRBJ2-1; D is perhaps TRBD2 (5 bases). Material: peripheral blood. This TCR was recovered from a woman between 70 and 85 years old with active or convalescent COVID-19. This chain's CDR3 is CASSRGGTFNEQFF. As DNA, the CDR3 is TGTGCCAGCAGCCGTGGAGGCACCTTTAATGAGCAGTTCTTC.